These 24 T cell receptor beta chains were sequenced from one sample in a study of T-cell memory formation after mild COVID-19. TCRdb analysed the 5' RACE reads with MiXCR anew, one entry per CDR3 protein. The sample holds hundreds of thousands of distinct CDR3 sequences, nearly 25% seen once. Material for sequencing was PBMCs or a T cell subset sorted from them (not recorded which). Receptors were obtained from an adult woman who had mild COVID-19 (a few samples of this study predate the infection). Cell type and time point are not known.

V gene TRBV27 combines with J gene TRBJ1-2; 7 nucleotides match TRBD1. Per the germline V gene, CDR1 is MNHEY and CDR2 is SMNVEV (reference sequence). V lost 5 bases to trimming and J lost 4 bases; unmatched junction nucleotides: 7. This CDR3 contains 14 residues. The CDR3, as DNA: TGTGCCAGCAGTAACAGGGGTTCTTCCTATGGCTACACCTTC. Amino acids: CASSNRGSSYGYTF.

This clonotype was detected only once. This chain joins TRBV11-1 and TRBJ2-3; 10 nucleotides line up with TRBD2. This CDR3 is built from 15 residues. Per the germline V gene, CDR1 is SGHAT and CDR2 is FQDESV (reference sequence). The J segment lost 2 bases and the V segment lost 5 bases, leaving 4 bases of the junction unmatched. The CDR3: CASSVSGGNTDTQYF. DNA of the CDR3: TGTGCCAGCAGCGTTAGCGGGGGGAACACAGATACGCAGTATTTT.

The V call is TRBV5-1, the J call TRBJ1-1, with 7 bases fitting TRBD1. Germline loops: CDR1 SGHRS, CDR2 YFSETQ. Germline trimming cut 1 base from V and 1 base from J; bases unmatched to any gene: 4. CDR3 length equals 15 residues. The CDR3 DNA is TGCGCCAGCAGCTTGCAGGACAGGTGGAACACTGAAGCTTTCTTT. It is translated as CASSLQDRWNTEAFF.

The rearrangement uses TRBV7-2 and TRBJ2-5, with unresolved D. Deletions cut 5 bases from V and 2 bases from J, with 9 bases between. Germline V CDR1 and CDR2: SGHTA, FQGNSA. The CDR3 extends over 13 amino acids. CDR3 DNA: TGTGCCAGCAGCCCCCCCACACAAGAGACCCAGTACTTC. Its protein product is CASSPPTQETQYF.

V gene TRBV12-3 or TRBV12-4 combines with J gene TRBJ2-7; the match to TRBD1 covers 9 bases. Trimming at V came to 5 bases and at J to 3 bases, leaving 8 bases not matched to a gene. This CDR3 contains 15 residues. CDR3 sequence: CASSLPGTGYYEQYF. CDR3 nucleotide sequence: TGTGCCAGCAGTCTTCCCGGGACAGGGTACTACGAGCAGTACTTC.

The rearrangement uses TRBV9 and TRBJ2-1, with TRBD2 matching 13 bases. V shed 2 bases, J shed 6 bases, and the junction held 5 bases outside the gene matches. The CDR3 totals 16 residues. CDR1 and CDR2 (germline): SGDLS, YYNGEE. The CDR3 region is CASSVSGLAGTNEQFF. CDR3 DNA sequence: TGTGCCAGCAGCGTTTCGGGACTAGCGGGAACCAATGAGCAGTTCTTC.

This clonotype appeared a single time. The chain recombines TRBV4-3 with TRBJ1-1, with D possibly matching TRBD1 (6 bases). The germline CDR1 and CDR2 sequences are LGHNA and YSLEER. The length of the CDR3 is 14 residues. V lost 2 bases and J 5 bases, leaving 12 bases between the germline ends. The CDR3 nucleotides are TGCGCCAGCAGCCAACCAGGGGATGATACTGAAGCTTTCTTT. This codes for CASSQPGDDTEAFF.

The chain is built from TRBV7-6 and TRBJ2-3; 11 bases are shared with TRBD2. Trimming took 7 bases from V and 0 from J; bases not matched to a gene: 3. The CDR3 contains 15 residues. Germline V gives CDR1 SGHVS, CDR2 FNYEAQ. The CDR3 reads CASIRTSGSTDTQYF. As DNA, the CDR3 is TGTGCCAGCATCCGGACTAGCGGGAGCACAGATACGCAGTATTTT.

V usage is TRBV24-1 and J usage is TRBJ2-2; 8 nucleotides line up with TRBD1. The CDR3 spans 19 residues. V shed 4 bases and J 2 bases; nucleotides not matched to a gene: 14. Germline V CDR1 and CDR2: KGHDR, SFDVKD. CDR3 loop: CATSDPPTGESRNTGELFF. The CDR3 DNA sequence: TGTGCCACCAGTGACCCCCCGACAGGGGAAAGTCGTAACACCGGGGAGCTGTTTTTT.

The chain carries TRBV28 and TRBJ1-3; D not resolved. The germline CDR1 and CDR2 sequences are MDHEN and SYDVKM. The CDR3 is made up of 17 amino acids. V lost 3 bases and J lost 0, with 15 bases in between. Here the CDR3 DNA reads TGTGCCAGCAGTTTTCCCCTTCGACGGCTCTCTGGAAACACCATATATTTT. Translated, it gives CASSFPLRRLSGNTIYF.

This chain joins TRBV7-2 and TRBJ2-3; 14 nucleotides match TRBD2. The trim removed 5 bases at V and 4 bases at J, leaving 11 bases unmatched. Germline V lookup: CDR1 SGHTA, CDR2 FQGNSA. The CDR3 length is 18 residues. CDR3: CASSPPGLAGVRADTQYF. In DNA, the CDR3 is TGTGCCAGCAGCCCACCGGGACTAGCGGGAGTTCGGGCAGATACGCAGTATTTT. The whole variable domain, filled in from reference TRBV7-2 and TRBJ2-3, reads GAGVSQSPSNKVTEKGKDVELRCDPISGHTALYWYRQSLGQGLEFLIYFQGNSAPDKSGLPSDRFSAERTGGSVSTLTIQRTQQEDSAVYLCASSPPGLAGVRADTQYFGPGTRLTVL.

This rearrangement joins TRBV11-3 to TRBJ2-2, with 9 bases matching TRBD2. The germline CDR1 and CDR2 sequences are SGHNT and YENEEA. The CDR3 is 16 amino acids. V was clipped by 4 bases and J by 4 bases; unmatched bases: 7. The CDR3 DNA sequence: TGTGCCAGCAGCTCCTTAGCGGGAGTGTTCACCGGGGAGCTGTTTTTT. It codes for CASSSLAGVFTGELFF.

This chain joins TRBV11-2 and TRBJ2-7; 15 nucleotides align to TRBD2. J lost 1 base, V lost 11 bases, and 3 bases had no gene match. Germline V gives CDR1 SGHAT, CDR2 FQNNGV. This CDR3 is built from 14 residues. The CDR3 spells CAGGTSGGSYEQYF. For the CDR3, the DNA is TGTGCCGGCGGGACTAGCGGGGGGTCCTACGAGCAGTACTTC.

The chain has TRBV18 and TRBJ1-1; 7 nucleotides line up with TRBD1. The CDR3 runs to 14 residues. The germline V gene encodes CDR1 KGHSH and CDR2 LQKENI. The junction had 3 bases not matched to a gene; V was cut back by 5 bases and J by 0 bases. This CDR3 is CASSAGQLNTEAFF. The CDR3 coding sequence is TGTGCCAGCTCAGCGGGACAGTTGAACACTGAAGCTTTCTTT.

This clonotype was observed a handful of times. This chain connects TRBV5-1 to TRBJ2-3; D might be TRBD2 (7 bases). The CDR3 extends over 15 amino acids. The germline V and J ends were trimmed by 3 bases and 4 bases, with 15 bases remaining between them. CDR1 is SGHRS and CDR2 is YFSETQ in the germline V gene. Here the CDR3 DNA reads TGCGCCAGCAGCTGGGGGGGGGCCCAGGCAGATACGCAGTATTTT. Encoded protein: CASSWGGAQADTQYF.

The chain combines TRBV7-6 with TRBJ2-5; the match to TRBD2 covers 10 bases. The germline CDR1 and CDR2 sequences are SGHVS and FNYEAQ. This CDR3 comprises 17 residues. J gave up 1 base and V 2 bases, and 7 bases lay outside the gene matches. DNA of the CDR3: TGTGCCAGCAGCTTACGTCTAGCGGGAGCCAGCCAAGAGACCCAGTACTTC. Residues: CASSLRLAGASQETQYF.

The chain combines TRBV11-2 with TRBJ2-1; D is possibly TRBD1 or TRBD2 (6 bases each). The CDR3 contains 12 residues. V was pared by 4 bases and J by 11 bases, with 12 bases between. Germline-derived CDR1 and CDR2 are SGHAT and FQNNGV. CDR3 nucleotides: TGTGCCAGCAGCTCGGGGGCCCGGAAGCAGTTCTTC. Its translation: CASSSGARKQFF. The variable domain in full, with the rest retrieved from reference TRBV11-2 and TRBJ2-1, is EAGVAQSPRYKIIEKRQSVAFWCNPISGHATLYWYQQILGQGPKLLIQFQNNGVVDDSQLPKDRFSAERLKGVDSTLKIQPAKLEDSAVYLCASSSGARKQFFGPGTRLTVL.

This clonotype was counted many times. V usage is TRBV4-3 and J usage is TRBJ2-1; unclear D gene. The CDR3 extends over 17 amino acids. CDR1 is LGHNA and CDR2 is YSLEER in the germline V gene. Trimming removed 4 bases from V and 0 bases from J, with 16 bases in between. The CDR3 region is CASSRSDVPSSYNEQFF. CDR3 coding DNA: TGCGCCAGCAGCCGATCGGACGTTCCGAGCTCCTACAATGAGCAGTTCTTC.

This clonotype was observed a few times. V and J are TRBV12-3 or TRBV12-4 and TRBJ1-5, with TRBD1 matching over 7 bases. CDR3 length equals 15 residues. The ends lost 5 bases at V and 5 bases at J; junction bases unmatched: 9. CDR3 amino acids: CASSTPTGTHQPQHF. The CDR3 region has the DNA TGTGCCAGCAGTACCCCGACAGGGACCCATCAGCCCCAGCATTTT.

The chain combines TRBV11-3 with TRBJ1-1; D gene ambiguous. Germline CDR1 SGHNT, CDR2 YENEEA. This CDR3 contains 12 residues. V gave up 4 bases and J gave up 12 bases, with 15 bases separating them. The CDR3 DNA reads as TGTGCCAGCAGCTCCCGACGGGATACGACTTTCTTT. It is translated as CASSSRRDTTFF.

The table lists this clonotype with a count of one. The rearrangement joins TRBV2 to TRBJ2-7; 8 nucleotides align to TRBD2. J was trimmed by 4 bases and V by 6 bases; bases with no gene match: 8. Germline V CDR1 and CDR2: SNHLY, FYNNEI. The CDR3 consists of 14 residues. As DNA, the CDR3 is TGTGCCAGCAGATTGACTAGCGAAAATTACGAGCAGTACTTC. Its translation is CASRLTSENYEQYF.

This chain joins TRBV3-1 and TRBJ2-2; no reliable D call. Germline V gives CDR1 LGHDT, CDR2 YNNKEL (reference sequence). The CDR3 contains 15 residues. The ends were cut back, 5 bases at V and 0 bases at J, with 10 bases in the middle. DNA of the CDR3: TGTGCCAGCAGCAGAACAGCCACGAACACCGGGGAGCTGTTTTTT. Residues: CASSRTATNTGELFF.

V is TRBV4-1 and J is TRBJ1-6, with TRBD1 matching 8 bases. J was trimmed by 9 bases and V by 4 bases; bases with no gene match: 11. Germline CDR1 is MGHRA and CDR2 is YSYEKL. This CDR3 comprises 16 residues. For the CDR3, the DNA is TGCGCCAGCAGCCGAGCGACAGGGGAGGTCTTTTCACCCCTCCACTTT. This encodes CASSRATGEVFSPLHF.

V and J are TRBV3-1 and TRBJ2-7; D ambiguous. Trimming shortened V by 2 bases and J by 3 bases, and 8 bases separated the two germline ends. CDR3 length: 13 residues. Germline loops: CDR1 LGHDT, CDR2 YNNKEL (reference sequence). DNA for the CDR3: TGTGCCAGCAGCCAATGGCCCAACTACGAGCAGTACTTC. Translating gives CASSQWPNYEQYF.